This is a list of T cell receptor beta chains from one sample in a study of T-cell reconstitution after alpha-beta-depleted transplantation in children. Using its own MiXCR run on the PCR reads, TCRdb lists one record per CDR3 protein. Of almost 500,000 distinct CDR3 sequences listed, approximately 13% are singletons. The source was PBMCs from the stem cell graft donor, collected from the stem cell graft. These receptors came from a human donor who donated a stem cell graft to a child with combined immunodeficiency. CDR3s include the opening cysteine and the closing phenylalanine or tryptophan. Each record gives: J gene, V gene, D gene, clone size, CDR3 DNA, CDR3 protein. A D gene is named only where the DNA matches it firmly. Clone size, where shown, is once, few, many, or a class for clones that have expanded.

j_call: TRBJ2-7
v_call: TRBV18
d_call: .
clone_size: .
cdr3_nt: TGTGCCAGCTCACCGCCGGGACTTGCTAAAAGAGGGGTTTACGAGCAGTACTTC
cdr3_aa: CASSPPGLAKRGVYEQYF

j_call: TRBJ2-7
v_call: TRBV12-3/TRBV12-4
d_call: .
clone_size: .
cdr3_nt: TGTGCCAGCAGTTTAGACTATAGAAGAGACGAGCAGTACTTC
cdr3_aa: CASSLDYRRDEQYF

j_call: TRBJ1-3
v_call: TRBV5-1
d_call: .
clone_size: few
cdr3_nt: TGCGCCAGCAGCTTGGAACAGGGTGACTCTGGAAACACCATATATTTT
cdr3_aa: CASSLEQGDSGNTIYF

j_call: TRBJ1-1
v_call: TRBV6-1
d_call: TRBD1
clone_size: .
cdr3_nt: TGTGCCAGCAGTGGGGACAGGGAGGGGGGTGAAGCTTTCTTT
cdr3_aa: CASSGDREGGEAFF

j_call: TRBJ1-2
v_call: TRBV15
d_call: .
clone_size: .
cdr3_nt: TGTGCCACCAGCAGAGATTACGAAAGTTCCTATGGCTACACCTTC
cdr3_aa: CATSRDYESSYGYTF

j_call: TRBJ2-7
v_call: TRBV20-1
d_call: .
clone_size: few
cdr3_nt: TGCAGTGCTCGTCAGGGGAGGGGGTACGAGCAGTACTTC
cdr3_aa: CSARQGRGYEQYF

j_call: TRBJ2-3
v_call: TRBV5-1
d_call: .
clone_size: few
cdr3_nt: TGCGCCAGCAGCAGCGGCACTTTTGAGTCAGATACGCAGTATTTT
cdr3_aa: CASSSGTFESDTQYF

j_call: TRBJ1-1
v_call: TRBV29-1
d_call: .
clone_size: .
cdr3_nt: TGCAGCGACGGACTCTTGAACACTGAAGCTTTCTTT
cdr3_aa: CSDGLLNTEAFF

j_call: TRBJ1-2
v_call: TRBV20-1
d_call: TRBD1
clone_size: .
cdr3_nt: TGCAGTGCTCAATACAGGGGGGGCTGGTCTAACTATGGCTACACCTTC
cdr3_aa: CSAQYRGGWSNYGYTF

j_call: TRBJ2-1
v_call: TRBV7-9
d_call: .
clone_size: .
cdr3_nt: TGTGCCAGCAGCCACTCAGGAAGCTCCTACAATGAGCAGTTCTTC
cdr3_aa: CASSHSGSSYNEQFF

j_call: TRBJ2-1
v_call: TRBV29-1
d_call: .
clone_size: many
cdr3_nt: TGCAGCGCCTTCCCAAACAGAGACCCACCCAATGAGCAGTTCTTC
cdr3_aa: CSAFPNRDPPNEQFF

j_call: TRBJ2-1
v_call: TRBV12-5
d_call: .
clone_size: .
cdr3_nt: TGTGCTAGTGGCTCCTACAGGGACAATGAGCAGTTCTTC
cdr3_aa: CASGSYRDNEQFF

j_call: TRBJ2-1
v_call: TRBV7-2
d_call: .
clone_size: many
cdr3_nt: TGTGCCAGCAGCGACCTCTTGGCGGGGGCATACAATGAGCAGTTCTTC
cdr3_aa: CASSDLLAGAYNEQFF